This T cell receptor beta chain originates from a study of blood T cells in healthy people across ages. Findings of the study overall: TCR beta diversity, measured per million T cells, fell in a roughly linear way with age. Fewer expanded clones and more diversity marked long-lived versus aged donors.

Next came a second PCR, run for about 7 to 12 cycles, which used a sample-barcoded 5' primer along with a J-beta primer mix. TCRdb analysed the 5' RACE reads with MiXCR anew, one entry per CDR3 protein. The table includes about 970,000 distinct CDR3 sequences, roughly 51% detected once. Worth noting for this clonotype: The antigen remains undetermined.

Sequenced sample: blood. The clonotype originates from a woman aged 55 to 70 in good health.

The CDR3 nucleotides are TGTGCCAGCAGTTTAAAAGGACCGACCTCCTACGAGCAGTACTTC. As protein: CASSLKGPTSYEQYF. V is TRBV27 and J is TRBJ2-7; no firm D call. The CDR3 contains 15 residues. Germline V gives CDR1 MNHEY, CDR2 SMNVEV (reference sequence). V gave up 2 bases and J gave up 0 bases, with 11 bases separating them.